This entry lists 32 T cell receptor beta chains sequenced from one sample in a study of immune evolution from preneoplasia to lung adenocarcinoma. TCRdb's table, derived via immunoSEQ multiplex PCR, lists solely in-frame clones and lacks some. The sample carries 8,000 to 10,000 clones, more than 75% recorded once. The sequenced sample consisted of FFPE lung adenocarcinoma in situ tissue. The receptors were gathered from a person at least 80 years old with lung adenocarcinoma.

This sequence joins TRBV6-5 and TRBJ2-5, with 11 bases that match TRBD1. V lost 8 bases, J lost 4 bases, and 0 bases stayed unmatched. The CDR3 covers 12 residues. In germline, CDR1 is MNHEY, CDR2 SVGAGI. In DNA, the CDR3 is TGTGCCAGCGGACAGGGGGCAGAGACCCAGTACTTC. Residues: CASGQGAETQYF.

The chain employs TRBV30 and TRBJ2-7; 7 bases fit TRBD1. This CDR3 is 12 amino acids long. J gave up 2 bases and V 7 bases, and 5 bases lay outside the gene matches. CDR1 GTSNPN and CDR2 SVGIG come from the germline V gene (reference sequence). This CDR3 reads CAFGTVAYEQYF. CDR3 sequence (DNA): TGTGCCTTTGGGACAGTAGCCTACGAGCAGTACTTC.

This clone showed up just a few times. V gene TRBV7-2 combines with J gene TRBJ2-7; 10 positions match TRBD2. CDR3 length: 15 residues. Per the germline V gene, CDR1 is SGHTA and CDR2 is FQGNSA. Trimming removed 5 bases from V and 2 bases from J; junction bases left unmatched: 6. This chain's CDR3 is CASSPGSGGAYEQYF. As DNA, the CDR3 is TGTGCCAGCAGCCCGGGCAGCGGGGGGGCCTACGAGCAGTACTTC.

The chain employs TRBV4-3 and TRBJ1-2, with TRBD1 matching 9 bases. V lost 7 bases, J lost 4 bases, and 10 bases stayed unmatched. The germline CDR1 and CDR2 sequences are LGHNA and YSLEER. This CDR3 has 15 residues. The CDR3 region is CASNPQGQGIYGYTF. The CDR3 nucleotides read TGCGCCAGCAACCCCCAGGGACAGGGAATCTATGGCTACACCTTC.

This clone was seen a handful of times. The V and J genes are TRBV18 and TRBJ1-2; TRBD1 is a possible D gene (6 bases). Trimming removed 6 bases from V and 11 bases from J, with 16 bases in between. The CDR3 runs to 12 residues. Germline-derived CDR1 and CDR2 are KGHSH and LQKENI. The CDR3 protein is CASSPIQGGYTF. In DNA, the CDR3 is TGTGCCAGCTCCCCGATACAGGGAGGATACACCTTC.

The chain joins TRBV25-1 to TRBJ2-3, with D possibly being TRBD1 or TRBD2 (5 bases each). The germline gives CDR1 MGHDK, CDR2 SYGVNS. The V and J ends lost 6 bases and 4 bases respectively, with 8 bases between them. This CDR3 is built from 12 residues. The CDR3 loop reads CASRGVADTQYF. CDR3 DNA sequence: TGTGCCAGCAGGGGGGTAGCAGATACGCAGTATTTT.

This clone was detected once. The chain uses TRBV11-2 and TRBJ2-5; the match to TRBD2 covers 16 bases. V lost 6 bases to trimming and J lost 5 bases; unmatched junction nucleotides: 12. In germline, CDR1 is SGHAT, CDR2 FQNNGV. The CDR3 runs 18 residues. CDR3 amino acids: CASRAGLAGGLVEETQYF. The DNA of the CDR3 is TGTGCCAGCAGGGCGGGACTAGCGGGGGGGCTAGTTGAGGAGACCCAGTACTTC.

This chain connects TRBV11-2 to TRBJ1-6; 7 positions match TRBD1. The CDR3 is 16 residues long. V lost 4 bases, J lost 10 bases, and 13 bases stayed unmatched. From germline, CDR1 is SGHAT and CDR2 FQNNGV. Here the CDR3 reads CASSSGGRGVHSPLHF. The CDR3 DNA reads TGTGCCAGCAGCTCAGGGGGTCGAGGAGTCCACTCACCCCTCCACTTT.

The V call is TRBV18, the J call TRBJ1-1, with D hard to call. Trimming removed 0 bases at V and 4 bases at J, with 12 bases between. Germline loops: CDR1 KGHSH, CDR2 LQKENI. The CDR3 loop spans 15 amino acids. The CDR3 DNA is TGTGCCAGCTCACCACCGATGGGATGGGGCACTGAAGCTTTCTTT. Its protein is CASSPPMGWGTEAFF.

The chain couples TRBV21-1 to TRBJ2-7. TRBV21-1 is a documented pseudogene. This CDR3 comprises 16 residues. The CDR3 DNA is TGTGCCAGCAGCAAAGCCTCCTCCGGGACGACGGACGAGCAGTACTTC. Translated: CASSKASSGTTDEQYF.

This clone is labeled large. CDR3: CASSLAAGEGYTF. In nucleotides, the CDR3 is TGTGCCAGCAGCTTAGCCGCGGGGGAAGGCTACACCTTC. The chain carries TRBV7-6 and TRBJ1-2, with a tentative D call TRBD1 (5 bases). The CDR3 extends over 13 amino acids. Germline-derived CDR1 and CDR2 are SGHVS and FNYEAQ. The V and J ends lost 0 bases and 8 bases respectively, with 10 bases between them.

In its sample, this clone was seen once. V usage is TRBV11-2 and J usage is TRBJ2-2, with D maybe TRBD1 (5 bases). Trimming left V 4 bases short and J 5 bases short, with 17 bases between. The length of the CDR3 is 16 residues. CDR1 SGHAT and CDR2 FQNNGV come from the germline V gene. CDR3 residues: CASSSPHQGGTGELFF. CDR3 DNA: TGTGCCAGCAGCTCTCCCCATCAGGGTGGAACCGGGGAGCTGTTTTTT.

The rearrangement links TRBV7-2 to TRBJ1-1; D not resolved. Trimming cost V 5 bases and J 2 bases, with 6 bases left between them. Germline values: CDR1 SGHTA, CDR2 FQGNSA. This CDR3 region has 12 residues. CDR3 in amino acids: CASSRGNTEAFF. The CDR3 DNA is TGTGCCAGCAGCCGGGGTAACACTGAAGCTTTCTTT.

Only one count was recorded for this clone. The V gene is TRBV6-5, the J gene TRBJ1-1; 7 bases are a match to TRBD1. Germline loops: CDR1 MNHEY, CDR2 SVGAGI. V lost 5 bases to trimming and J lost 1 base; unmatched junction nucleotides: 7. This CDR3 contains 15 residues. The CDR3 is CASSTPTGPNTEAFF. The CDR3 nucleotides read TGTGCCAGCAGTACCCCGACAGGGCCGAACACTGAAGCTTTCTTT.

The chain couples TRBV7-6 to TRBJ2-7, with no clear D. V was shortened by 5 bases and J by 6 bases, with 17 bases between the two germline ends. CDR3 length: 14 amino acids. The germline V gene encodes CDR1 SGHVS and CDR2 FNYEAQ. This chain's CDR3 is CASSRKAEFGEQYF. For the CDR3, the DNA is TGTGCCAGCAGCCGTAAGGCGGAATTCGGCGAGCAGTACTTC.

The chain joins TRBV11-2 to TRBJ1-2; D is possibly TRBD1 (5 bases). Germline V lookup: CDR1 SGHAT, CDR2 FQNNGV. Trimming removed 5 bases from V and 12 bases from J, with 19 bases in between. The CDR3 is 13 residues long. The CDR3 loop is CASSLPAGAGHTF. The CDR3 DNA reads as TGTGCCAGCAGCCTCCCTGCCGGGGCCGGACACACCTTC. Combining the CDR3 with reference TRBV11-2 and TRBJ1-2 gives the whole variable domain EAGVAQSPRYKIIEKRQSVAFWCNPISGHATLYWYQQILGQGPKLLIQFQNNGVVDDSQLPKDRFSAERLKGVDSTLKIQPAKLEDSAVYLCASSLPAGAGHTFGSGTRLTVV.

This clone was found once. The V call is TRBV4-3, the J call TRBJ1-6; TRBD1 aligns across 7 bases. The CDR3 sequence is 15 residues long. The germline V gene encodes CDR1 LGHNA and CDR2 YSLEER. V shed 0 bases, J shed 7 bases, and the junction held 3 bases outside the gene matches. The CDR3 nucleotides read TGCGCCAGCAGCCAAGATTTACAGGGGAATTCACCCCTCCACTTT. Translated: CASSQDLQGNSPLHF.

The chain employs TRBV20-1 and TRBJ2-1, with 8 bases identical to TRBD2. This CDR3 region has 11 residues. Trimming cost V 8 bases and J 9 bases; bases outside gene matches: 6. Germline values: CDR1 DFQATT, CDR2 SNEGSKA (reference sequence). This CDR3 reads CSYGGGGEQFF. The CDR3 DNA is TGCAGTTACGGGGGGGGAGGTGAGCAGTTCTTC.

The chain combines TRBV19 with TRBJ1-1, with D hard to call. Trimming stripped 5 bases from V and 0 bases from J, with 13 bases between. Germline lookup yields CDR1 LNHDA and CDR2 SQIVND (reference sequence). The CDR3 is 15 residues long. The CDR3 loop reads CASSVNQVMNTEAFF. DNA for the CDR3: TGTGCCAGTAGTGTAAATCAGGTCATGAACACTGAAGCTTTCTTT.

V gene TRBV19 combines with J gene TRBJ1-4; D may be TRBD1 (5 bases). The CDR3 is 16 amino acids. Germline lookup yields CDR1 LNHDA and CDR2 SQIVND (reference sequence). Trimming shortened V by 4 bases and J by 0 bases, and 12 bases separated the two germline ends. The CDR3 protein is CASSTTETTTNEKLFF. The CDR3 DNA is TGTGCCAGTAGTACGACAGAAACAACAACTAATGAAAAACTGTTTTTT.

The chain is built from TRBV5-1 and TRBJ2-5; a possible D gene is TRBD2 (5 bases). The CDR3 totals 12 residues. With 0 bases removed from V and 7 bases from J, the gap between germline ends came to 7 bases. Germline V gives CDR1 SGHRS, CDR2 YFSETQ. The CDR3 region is CASSLAEGTQYF. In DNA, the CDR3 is TGCGCCAGCAGCTTGGCCGAGGGGACCCAGTACTTC. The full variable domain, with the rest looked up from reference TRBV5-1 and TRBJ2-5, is KAGVTQTPRYLIKTRGQQVTLSCSPISGHRSVSWYQQTPGQGLQFLFEYFSETQRNKGNFPGRFSGRQFSNSRSEMNVSTLELGDSALYLCASSLAEGTQYFGPGTRLLVL.

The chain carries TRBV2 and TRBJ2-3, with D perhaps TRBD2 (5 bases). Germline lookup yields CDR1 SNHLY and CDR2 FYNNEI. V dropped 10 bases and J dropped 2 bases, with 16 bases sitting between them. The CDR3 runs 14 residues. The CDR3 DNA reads TGTGCCACCTCGGACTCAACCCCCACAGATACGCAGTATTTT. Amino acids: CATSDSTPTDTQYF.

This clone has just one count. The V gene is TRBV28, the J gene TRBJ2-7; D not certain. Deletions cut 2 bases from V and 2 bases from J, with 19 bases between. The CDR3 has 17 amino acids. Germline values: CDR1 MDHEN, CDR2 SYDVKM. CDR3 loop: CASSLPPTGEKPYEQYF. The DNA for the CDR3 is TGTGCCAGCAGTTTACCCCCCACCGGAGAAAAGCCCTACGAGCAGTACTTC.

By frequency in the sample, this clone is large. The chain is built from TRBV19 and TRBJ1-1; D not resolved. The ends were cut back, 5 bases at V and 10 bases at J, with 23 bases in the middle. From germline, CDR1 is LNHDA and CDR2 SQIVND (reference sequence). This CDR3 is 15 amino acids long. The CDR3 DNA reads TGTGCCAGTAGTCTCCTCCAAGGCCGCGCTGGGGTAGCTTTCTTT. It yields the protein CASSLLQGRAGVAFF.

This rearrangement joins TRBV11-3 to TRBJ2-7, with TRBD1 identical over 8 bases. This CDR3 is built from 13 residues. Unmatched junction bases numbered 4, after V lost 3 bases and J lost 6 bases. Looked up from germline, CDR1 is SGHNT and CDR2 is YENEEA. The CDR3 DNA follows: TGTGCCAGCAGCTTGGCAGGGGGCGGCGAGCAGTACTTC. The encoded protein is CASSLAGGGEQYF.

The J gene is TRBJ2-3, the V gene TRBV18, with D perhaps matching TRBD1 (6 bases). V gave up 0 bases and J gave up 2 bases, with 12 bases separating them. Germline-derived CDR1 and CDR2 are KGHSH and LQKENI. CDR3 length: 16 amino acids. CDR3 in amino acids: CASSPPNRVTTDTQYF. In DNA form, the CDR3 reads TGTGCCAGCTCACCACCAAACAGGGTTACCACAGATACGCAGTATTTT.

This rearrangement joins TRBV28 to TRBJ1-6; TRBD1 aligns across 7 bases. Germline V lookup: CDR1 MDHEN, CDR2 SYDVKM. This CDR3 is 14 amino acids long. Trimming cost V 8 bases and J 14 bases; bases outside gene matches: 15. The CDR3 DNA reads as TGTGCCAGCGATGCCAGGGGGATAGGTCGGGCCCTCCACTTT. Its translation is CASDARGIGRALHF.

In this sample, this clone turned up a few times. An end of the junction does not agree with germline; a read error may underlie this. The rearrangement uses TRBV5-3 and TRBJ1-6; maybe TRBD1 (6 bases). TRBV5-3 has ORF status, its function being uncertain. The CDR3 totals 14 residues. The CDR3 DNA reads TGCTTGGAGGGGGGTCGGCGATATAATTCACCCCTCCACTTT. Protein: CLEGGRRYNSPLHF.

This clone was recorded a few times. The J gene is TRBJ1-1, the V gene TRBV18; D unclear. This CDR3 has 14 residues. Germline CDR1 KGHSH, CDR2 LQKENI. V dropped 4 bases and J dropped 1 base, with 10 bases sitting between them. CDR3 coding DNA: TGTGCCAGCTCACTTAGTCGAACGAACACTGAAGCTTTCTTT. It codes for CASSLSRTNTEAFF.

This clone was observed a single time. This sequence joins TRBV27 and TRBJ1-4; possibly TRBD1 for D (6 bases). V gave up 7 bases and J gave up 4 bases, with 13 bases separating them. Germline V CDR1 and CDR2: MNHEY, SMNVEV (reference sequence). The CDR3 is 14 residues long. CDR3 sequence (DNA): TGTGCCAGCAAGGTTCAAGGGGGTAATGAAAAACTGTTTTTT. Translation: CASKVQGGNEKLFF.

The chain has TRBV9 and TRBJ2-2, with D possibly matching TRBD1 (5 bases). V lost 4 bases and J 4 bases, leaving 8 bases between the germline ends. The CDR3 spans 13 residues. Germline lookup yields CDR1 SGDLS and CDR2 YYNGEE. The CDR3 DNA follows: TGTGCCAGCAGCCCCCAGGGCACCGGGGAGCTGTTTTTT. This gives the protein CASSPQGTGELFF.

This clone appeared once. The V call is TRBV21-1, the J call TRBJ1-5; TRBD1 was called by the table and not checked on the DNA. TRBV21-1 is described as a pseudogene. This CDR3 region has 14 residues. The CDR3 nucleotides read TGTGCCAGCAGCTGGACAGGGAAAGCTCAGCCCCAGCATTTT. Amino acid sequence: CASSWTGKAQPQHF.